This T cell receptor (beta chain) was identified during a study of post-analysis software for immune sequencing data. Overall study: Included courses were relapsing-remitting and secondary progressive multiple sclerosis; progressive-relapsing multiple sclerosis was also included.

There are a few counts of this clonotype. Its specificity is not known. General study points: The five TRBV segments detected at higher frequency in patients than in controls included TRBV5-6, TRBV5-1 and TRBV20-1. With F measure, samples from one preparation batch clustered together strongly.

TCR beta cDNA libraries included unique molecular identifiers. T cells numbering about 0.9 to 11 million yielded roughly 0.5 million cDNA molecules. Each CDR3 protein is one row after TCRdb ran MiXCR on the PCR reads. The profile shows roughly 620,000 distinct CDR3 sequences, about 44% of them singletons. Trimming removed 3 bases from V and 6 bases from J, with 14 bases in between. This CDR3 is 14 amino acids long. The germline gives CDR1 SGHTA, CDR2 FQGNSA. The chain is built from TRBV7-2 and TRBJ1-2; D remains ambiguous. Sequenced input: blood. This sequence was found in a girl between 5 and 17 years old with multiple sclerosis. The CDR3: CASSFYKPGNGYTF. The CDR3 DNA follows: TGTGCCAGCAGCTTTTATAAGCCGGGAAATGGCTACACCTTC.